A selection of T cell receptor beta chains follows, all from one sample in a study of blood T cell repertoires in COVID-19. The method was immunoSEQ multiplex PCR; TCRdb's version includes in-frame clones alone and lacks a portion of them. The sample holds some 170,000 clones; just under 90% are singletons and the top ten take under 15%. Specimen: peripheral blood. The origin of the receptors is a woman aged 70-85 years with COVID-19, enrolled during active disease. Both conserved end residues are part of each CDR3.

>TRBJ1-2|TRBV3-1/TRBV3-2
CASSKNSRAEGYTF
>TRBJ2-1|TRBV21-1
CASSITEGYEQFF
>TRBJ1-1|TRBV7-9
CASGVNTEAFF
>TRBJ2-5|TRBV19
CASSIQGGQETQYF
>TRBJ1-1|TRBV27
CASSSTGVNTEAFF
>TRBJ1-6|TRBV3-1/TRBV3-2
CASSQQGPNPLHF
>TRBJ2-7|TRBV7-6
CASSPGSGPYEQYF
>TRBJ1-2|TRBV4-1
CASSQDLFREYGYTF
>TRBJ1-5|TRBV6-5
CASSYEGQGDQPQHF
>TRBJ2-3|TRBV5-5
CASSFSGGMGDTQYF
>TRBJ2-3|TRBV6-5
CASLVGRGTDTQYF
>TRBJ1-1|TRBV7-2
CASKVRNLNTEAFF
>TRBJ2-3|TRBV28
CASSSGQSPDTQYF
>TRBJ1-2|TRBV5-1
CASSAAGTLDQGYTF
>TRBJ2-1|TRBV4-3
CASSLERGYEQFF
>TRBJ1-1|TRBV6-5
CASSHREGGTEAFF
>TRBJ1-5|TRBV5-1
CASSLGTGGNQPQHF
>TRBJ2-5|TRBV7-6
CASSLGLGGISGRARETQYF
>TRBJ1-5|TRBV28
CASSVRATVNQPQHF
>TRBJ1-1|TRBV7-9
CASSSRQTLLNTEAFF
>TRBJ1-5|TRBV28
CASSPLGQGNQPQHF
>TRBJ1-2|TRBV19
CASSVDRGTYGYTF
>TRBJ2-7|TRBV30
CAWSGTYEQYF
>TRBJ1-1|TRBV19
CASILSGTGSAFF
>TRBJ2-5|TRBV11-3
CASSLKAYAGGPEETQYF
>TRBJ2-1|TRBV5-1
CASSLRQGGNNEQFF
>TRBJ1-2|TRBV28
CASSLYHGTGGVSYGYTF
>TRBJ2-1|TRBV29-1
CSVESESSYNEQFF
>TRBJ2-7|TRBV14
CASSQTRGSGSYEQYF
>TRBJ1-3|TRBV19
CASSAGGRNTIYF
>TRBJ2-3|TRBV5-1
CASSLAGARADTQYF
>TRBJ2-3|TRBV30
CAWSPLAGGDTQYF
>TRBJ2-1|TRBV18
CASSPVTGLADYNEQFF
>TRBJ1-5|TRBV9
CASSVDEGGIGQPQHF
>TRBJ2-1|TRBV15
CATSRLLAGDYNEQFF
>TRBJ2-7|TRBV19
CASSIREGGVEQYF
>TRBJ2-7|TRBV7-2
CASSLAASTEQYF
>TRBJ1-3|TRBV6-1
CASSVNTGVGAGNTIYF
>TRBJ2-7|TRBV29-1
CSVDLGGLLDEQYF
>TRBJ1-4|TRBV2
CASSVVGQGTNEKLFF
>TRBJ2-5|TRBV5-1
CASKTSGRGETQYF
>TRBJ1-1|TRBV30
CAWSERLGATNTEAFF
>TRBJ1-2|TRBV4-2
CASSQEGQAHGYTF
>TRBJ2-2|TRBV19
CATSTGGNTGELFF
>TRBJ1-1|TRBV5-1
CASSFELTNTEAFF
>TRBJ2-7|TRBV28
CASTRGAVYEQYF
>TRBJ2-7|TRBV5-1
CASSLVGTSGYEQYF
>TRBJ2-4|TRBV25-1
CASSEGGGNIQYF
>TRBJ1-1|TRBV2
CASSEEAGVTEAFF
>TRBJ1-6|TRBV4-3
CASSRDPQTLHF
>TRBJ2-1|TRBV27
CASSWISGSPYNEQFF
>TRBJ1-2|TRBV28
CASSPPGVYGYTF
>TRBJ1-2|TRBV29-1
CSVDGTGSTRGYTF
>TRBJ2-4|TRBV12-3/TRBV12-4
CASSHQGNIQYF
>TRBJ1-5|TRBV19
CASSIQQGKGNQPQHF
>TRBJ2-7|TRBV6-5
CASRTGTGWYEQYF
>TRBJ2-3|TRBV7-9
CASSYTAGNTDTQYF
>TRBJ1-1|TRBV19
CASNNLIMNTEAFF
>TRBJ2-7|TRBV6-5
CASRSPRPSYEQYF